This T cell receptor (beta chain) was identified during a study of T cell responses to AZD1222 COVID-19 vaccine. Findings of the study overall: Donors were largely white British and mainly female; clonal diversity was possibly underestimated. Baseline serostatus was positive in only six or seven AZD1222 recipients.

A word on this clone: No antigen is known for it.

Assay used: immunoSEQ multiplex PCR; TCRdb lists only in-frame clones, some missing. Of 95,000 to 150,000 clones listed, about 91% are singletons. V lost 2 bases to trimming and J lost 7 bases, with 11 bases between them. The CDR3 has 13 residues. CDR1 MNHEY and CDR2 SVGAGI come from the germline V gene. This sequence was found in an adult in good health. This sequence joins TRBV6-5 and TRBJ1-2; D possibly corresponds to TRBD1 (5 bases). The starting material was peripheral blood, obtained on day 0 of AZD1222 vaccination. CDR3 DNA: TGTGCCAGCAGTTACGGCGGGGGAGTTGGCTACACCTTC. Amino acid sequence: CASSYGGGVGYTF.